The clone carrying this TCR beta chain was counted only a few times. Its matching antigen is unknown. This sample stems from a study of cytomegalovirus exposure and HLA in healthy donors. Findings and limits, study-wide: Some TCR beta chains (roughly 160 of them) were listed as cytomegalovirus-associated. While the bulk of TCR sequences proved rare, some public TCRs turned up in many donors. Prior analysis indicated that the majority of TCR beta V segments exhibited productivity approximately 90% or approximately 30% of the time.

PCR involved 60 Vbeta and 13 Jbeta primers. Measured with immunoSEQ multiplex PCR; TCRdb has only the in-frame clones, and not every one. The table includes about 200,000 clones, more than 60% detected once. V was clipped by 4 bases and J by 1 base; unmatched bases: 4. CDR1 and CDR2 from the germline V gene are SGHVS and FQNEAQ. The CDR3 spans 14 residues. This TCR came from a man aged 45-60 years in good health and CMV-seronegative. The chain recombines TRBV7-8 with TRBJ2-7; 7 nucleotides match TRBD2. Source material: PBMCs. CDR3 DNA: TGTGCCAGCAGCTCTCTAGCGGCGTCCTACGAGCAGTACTTC. Protein product: CASSSLAASYEQYF.